This T cell receptor (beta chain) is from a study of blood T cell repertoires in COVID-19 (TCRdb year 2020). For context, the study as a whole: The collaborator samples originated in the United States, Italy and Spain and spanned the acute and convalescent phases of COVID-19. The material from the prospective study consisted of cDNA or gDNA derived from T cells, B-cell-depleted T cells, or PBMCs. Subjects who had been exposed to COVID-19, were actively infected with it, or had recovered from it provided the deeply sampled blood TCRbeta repertoires that made up the dataset. The repertoires were released in a freely available public database meant as a resource for research on the immune response to SARS-CoV-2. Samples were obtained from the ongoing ImmuneRACE study (first 160 participants) and from approximately 1,200 subjects provided by 6 global collaborators. Sample metadata almost always included a de-identified subject ID, COVID-19 status, age in years and sex. HLA class I and class II types, where available, came from metadata supplied by the sample provider rather than from assay-based typing. Points the paper makes about the study in general: How much clinical and demographic metadata was included differed by source and by participant, and the metadata was provided uncurated.

The immunoSEQ Assay, a bias-controlled multiplex PCR, was used to amplify TCRbeta CDR3 regions from genomic DNA. In the paper's pipeline: The number of nucleated cells in each sample was estimated from the amplification of reference gene primers within the assay. To quantify the absolute abundance of each unique TCRbeta CDR3 rearrangement, sequence reads were collapsed and filtered. For each sample, productive Simpson clonality was calculated as the square root of Simpson's diversity index across productive rearrangements. Not all clones reach the TCRdb copy of this immuneACCESS table, which keeps in-frame sequences only. Checked studies attribute under half of the gap to unresolved V genes and leave the rest unexplained. That table is the source of V, J and clone size, and D and trimming were worked out from the DNA. This sample gives 200,000 to 250,000 clones in total; 65% to 85% of them show up just once. Clones ranked in the top ten supply roughly 3.5% of the sample.

To note about this clone: Its antigen remains unidentified. No per-base quality is available; no much larger clone lies one base away.

In the prospective study, participants were roughly 18 to 89 years old, resided in approximately 22 geographic areas of the United States, and were enrolled through a virtual design. Cohort assignment in the prospective study relied on participant-reported clinical history from a screening survey and a study questionnaire. Recovered participants in ImmuneRACE Cohort 3 were defined by two consecutive negative NP/OP PCR tests, clearance by a healthcare professional, or resolution of symptoms. In the prospective study, mobile phlebotomists collected whole blood, serum and a nasopharyngeal or oropharyngeal swab from each participant. Participants in the prospective study had the option to provide additional blood draws and questionnaires over a 2-month period. Before DNA extraction, prospective study blood samples were shipped either frozen or at room temperature. From cysteine to phenylalanine, the CDR3 is 14 amino acids long. Only the CDR3 part of the read is kept: 42 bases, read in frame from the first base. As encoded in the germline V gene, CDR1 is KGHSH while CDR2 is LQKENI. The junction shows trimming of 0 bases on V and 5 bases on J, and the gene matches do not reach 3 bases of it.

The specimen was PBMCs or T cells enriched from blood (not recorded which). This chain is built from TRBV18 and TRBJ1-1; a stretch of 7 junction bases matches TRBD1. The sequence derives from a woman aged 55-69 years who had recovered from COVID-19. DNA sequence: TGTGCCAGCTCACCACCCCAGGGGGTTACTGAAGCTTTCTTT. The translation is CASSPPQGVTEAFF. The full variable domain, completed from the reference TRBV18 and TRBJ1-1 proteins outside the CDR3, reads NAGVMQNPRHLVRRRGQEARLRCSPMKGHSHVYWYRQLPEEGLKFMVYLQKENIIDESGMPKERFSAEFPKEGPSILRIQQVVRGDSAAYFCASSPPQGVTEAFFGQGTRLTVV.